These 21 T cell receptor beta chains came from one sample sequenced in a study of regulatory T cells in long-lasting Graves disease. The time point: persistent/refractory GD, antithyroid drugs over 5 years with positive TRAb. PBMC RNA served as the TCR library source. Arm-PCR of CDR3 regions and iRepertoire HTBI primers were the basis on which TCR beta libraries were built. TCRdb itself ran the multiplex PCR reads through MiXCR, one entry per CDR3 protein. The table records 400,000 or so distinct CDR3 sequences, more than 20% of them present only once. The sample was peripheral blood mononuclear cells (PBMCs), taken when the disease was refractory, from a patient treated with antithyroid drugs. These receptors all stem from a female donor with Graves disease.

This clonotype has at least ten counts. The rearrangement joins TRBV11-1 to TRBJ1-1, with D uncertain. Germline-derived CDR1 and CDR2 are SGHAT and FQDESV (reference sequence). The V gene lost 3 bases and the J gene lost 3 bases, with 5 bases spanning the gap. The CDR3 runs 12 residues. DNA for the CDR3: TGTGCCAGCAGCTTTGGGGACACTGAAGCTTTCTTT. Its protein product is CASSFGDTEAFF. The whole variable domain, filled in from reference TRBV11-1 and TRBJ1-1, reads EAEVAQSPRYKITEKSQAVAFWCDPISGHATLYWYRQILGQGPELLVQFQDESVVDDSQLPKDRFSAERLKGVDSTLKIQPAELGDSAMYLCASSFGDTEAFFGQGTRLTVV.

The genes are TRBV29-1 and TRBJ2-2, with 13 bases matching TRBD2. Germline V CDR1 and CDR2: SQVTM, ANQGSEA. J gave up 1 base and V 7 bases, and 9 bases lay outside the gene matches. The CDR3 is made up of 17 amino acids. Here the CDR3 reads CSGPRLAGGQNTGELFF. The CDR3 bases are TGCAGCGGGCCAAGACTAGCGGGAGGCCAGAACACCGGGGAGCTGTTTTTT.

This clonotype came up a few times. J is TRBJ1-1 and V is TRBV5-5; D unresolved. Germline V gene data show CDR1 as SGHKS and CDR2 as YYEKEE (reference sequence). The CDR3 covers 15 residues. Trimming took off 4 bases at V and 0 bases at J, with 13 bases between the two ends. CDR3 nucleotides: TGTGCCAGCAGCCAAAAGGTATCTATGAACACTGAAGCTTTCTTT. Translation: CASSQKVSMNTEAFF.

The V and J genes are TRBV29-1 and TRBJ2-5; D is perhaps TRBD1 (6 bases). The germline V gene has CDR1 SQVTM and CDR2 ANQGSEA. The V end was cut by 4 bases, the J end by 5 bases, with 17 bases between. The CDR3 has 14 amino acids. CDR3 amino acids: CSVVVAGVGETQYF. The CDR3 bases are TGCAGCGTTGTGGTAGCAGGGGTTGGCGAGACCCAGTACTTC.

This clonotype was recorded many times. The chain is built from TRBV7-2 and TRBJ2-7, with 7 bases fitting TRBD2. With V trimmed by 5 bases and J by 4 bases, 8 bases remained unmatched. Per germline, CDR1 SGHTA and CDR2 FQGNSA. CDR3 length equals 14 residues. DNA of the CDR3: TGTGCCAGCAGCGAGAGGAGCGGGATTTACGAGCAGTACTTC. Protein: CASSERSGIYEQYF.

The table lists this clonotype with a few counts. The V gene is TRBV10-3, the J gene TRBJ1-1, with D possibly matching TRBD1 (6 bases). The germline CDR1 and CDR2 sequences are ENHRY and SYGVKD. This CDR3 has 14 amino acids. V gave up 6 bases and J gave up 5 bases, with 16 bases separating them. The CDR3 region has the DNA TGTGCCATCAGAGATAACAGGGAGGGGACTGAAGCTTTCTTT. It yields the protein CAIRDNREGTEAFF.

The chain uses TRBV7-6 and TRBJ2-7; the D gene could be TRBD1 or TRBD2 (6 bases each). Germline-derived CDR1 and CDR2 are SGHVS and FNYEAQ. The CDR3 is 14 residues long. V was clipped by 4 bases and J by 5 bases, with 15 bases between them. As DNA, the CDR3 is TGTGCCAGCAGCTCGGGGACACCGGGAGACGAGCAGTACTTC. This translates into CASSSGTPGDEQYF.

This clonotype occurred a few times. The CDR3 sequence is CASSLSGTGTINIQYF. The CDR3 nucleotides read TGTGCCAGCAGTTTAAGCGGGACAGGGACCATAAACATTCAGTACTTC. The chain carries TRBV27 and TRBJ2-4; 9 nucleotides line up with TRBD1. V dropped 2 bases and J dropped 6; count of bases not matched to a gene: 8. Germline CDR1 is MNHEY and CDR2 is SMNVEV (reference sequence). The CDR3 has 16 amino acids.

This rearrangement joins TRBV11-2 to TRBJ2-1; 11 bases agree with TRBD2. Germline CDR1 reads SGHAT; CDR2 reads FQNNGV. The CDR3 has 16 residues. Germline trimming cut 1 base from V and 4 bases from J; bases unmatched to any gene: 3. CDR3 in amino acids: CASSLVRLAGYNEQFF. The CDR3 coding sequence is TGTGCCAGCAGCTTAGTTAGACTAGCGGGGTACAATGAGCAGTTCTTC. The variable domain in full, completed from reference TRBV11-2 and TRBJ2-1, reads EAGVAQSPRYKIIEKRQSVAFWCNPISGHATLYWYQQILGQGPKLLIQFQNNGVVDDSQLPKDRFSAERLKGVDSTLKIQPAKLEDSAVYLCASSLVRLAGYNEQFFGPGTRLTVL.

This clonotype was counted many times. This chain joins TRBV2 and TRBJ2-2, with TRBD2 identical over 13 bases. In germline, CDR1 is SNHLY, CDR2 FYNNEI. The CDR3 totals 15 residues. V dropped 6 bases and J dropped 3; count of bases not matched to a gene: 1. The CDR3 DNA reads as TGTGCCAGCAGCGGACTAGCGGGAGACACCGGGGAGCTGTTTTTT. Encoded protein: CASSGLAGDTGELFF.

This clonotype was observed a handful of times. The chain couples TRBV6-1 to TRBJ2-7, with 8 bases identical to TRBD2. Germline V lookup: CDR1 MNHNS, CDR2 SASEGT. This CDR3 contains 15 residues. Trimming at V came to 6 bases and at J to 7 bases, leaving 14 bases not matched to a gene. CDR3 loop: CASSLVAGFSGEQYF. In DNA, the CDR3 is TGTGCCAGCAGCCTGGTAGCGGGATTTTCGGGGGAGCAGTACTTC.

This clonotype has ten or more counts. CDR3 in DNA: TGTGCCAGCAGTAGACACGGGGGTTGGGATGAAAAACTGTTTTTT. This codes for CASSRHGGWDEKLFF. This sequence joins TRBV28 and TRBJ1-4; D perhaps matches TRBD1 (5 bases). V was cut by 5 bases and J by 6 bases, with 16 bases left in between. The CDR3 is made up of 15 amino acids. Germline V gene data show CDR1 as MDHEN and CDR2 as SYDVKM.

This clonotype was seen many times. The CDR3 DNA is TGTGCCACCAGGGGAGGGGCCAGAGAGACCCAGTACTTC. Translated: CATRGGARETQYF. The chain joins TRBV28 to TRBJ2-5; perhaps TRBD2 as D (7 bases). CDR1 is MDHEN and CDR2 is SYDVKM in the germline V gene. The CDR3 loop spans 13 amino acids. V lost 10 bases, J lost 4 bases, and 16 bases lay in between.

Many counts were recorded for this clonotype. The chain joins TRBV28 to TRBJ1-5, with 10 bases fitting TRBD1. The V segment lost 5 bases and the J segment 0 bases; nucleotides outside the gene matches: 4. CDR3 length: 16 residues. Germline V CDR1 and CDR2: MDHEN, SYDVKM. As DNA, the CDR3 is TGTGCCAGCAGTCGGGACAGGGGTTATAGCAATCAGCCCCAGCATTTT. As protein: CASSRDRGYSNQPQHF.

This clonotype was recorded at least ten times. The rearrangement uses TRBV11-2 and TRBJ2-2, with 7 bases identical to TRBD1. The CDR3 is 18 residues long. The ends lost 1 base at V and 4 bases at J; junction bases unmatched: 12. From germline, CDR1 is SGHAT and CDR2 FQNNGV. CDR3 coding DNA: TGTGCCAGCAGCTTAGGCATCAGGGGGATGGCGACCACCGGGGAGCTGTTTTTT. This codes for CASSLGIRGMATTGELFF. Complete variable domain (other parts from reference TRBV11-2 and TRBJ2-2): EAGVAQSPRYKIIEKRQSVAFWCNPISGHATLYWYQQILGQGPKLLIQFQNNGVVDDSQLPKDRFSAERLKGVDSTLKIQPAKLEDSAVYLCASSLGIRGMATTGELFFGEGSRLTVL.

The chain is built from TRBV4-1 and TRBJ1-1; tentatively, D is TRBD1 (6 bases). Germline V lookup: CDR1 MGHRA, CDR2 YSYEKL. CDR3 size: 15 residues. V was clipped by 0 bases and J by 3 bases, with 11 bases between them. CDR3 residues: CASSQDLRQDTEAFF. CDR3 bases: TGCGCCAGCAGCCAAGATCTGAGACAGGACACTGAAGCTTTCTTT.

This clonotype was detected ten times or more. This chain joins TRBV28 and TRBJ2-5; D is possibly TRBD2 (6 bases). Germline CDR1 MDHEN, CDR2 SYDVKM. V lost 4 bases to trimming and J lost 1 base, with 13 bases between them. The CDR3 totals 15 residues. The CDR3, as DNA: TGTGCCAGCAGTTACACTACCGGGGGCCAAGAGACCCAGTACTTC. It encodes CASSYTTGGQETQYF.

The chain has TRBV27 and TRBJ2-7; TRBD2 might be the D (6 bases). The length of the CDR3 is 14 residues. The ends were cut back, 3 bases at V and 7 bases at J, with 16 bases in the middle. CDR1 and CDR2 from the germline V gene are MNHEY and SMNVEV (reference sequence). The CDR3 nucleotides read TGTGCCAGCAGTTTCTTCCGGGAGTCGTGGGAGCAGTACTTC. It is translated as CASSFFRESWEQYF.

V is TRBV6-1 and J is TRBJ2-2; TRBD1 aligns across 7 bases. CDR1 is MNHNS and CDR2 is SASEGT in the germline V gene. The CDR3 consists of 14 residues. Trimming cost V 5 bases and J 4 bases; bases outside gene matches: 4. DNA of the CDR3: TGTGCCAGCAGTCGGGACAGCACCACCGGGGAGCTGTTTTTT. Protein: CASSRDSTTGELFF.

In its sample, this clonotype was seen many times. The rearrangement joins TRBV11-2 to TRBJ1-1; tentatively, D is TRBD1 (6 bases). This CDR3 spans 15 amino acids. V was clipped by 0 bases and J by 4 bases, with 12 bases between them. CDR1 SGHAT and CDR2 FQNNGV come from the germline V gene. CDR3 sequence: CASSLEGVGGTEAFF. CDR3 DNA: TGTGCCAGCAGCTTAGAAGGGGTAGGGGGCACTGAAGCTTTCTTT.

The chain carries TRBV20-1 and TRBJ1-3, with a weak D call TRBD1 (5 bases). Trimming pared 2 bases from V and 1 base from J, leaving 9 bases between. CDR1 DFQATT and CDR2 SNEGSKA come from the germline V gene (reference sequence). The CDR3 totals 14 residues. CDR3 nucleotide sequence: TGCAGTGCTAGACTTGGGGGATCTGGAAACACCATATATTTT. Translation gives CSARLGGSGNTIYF.